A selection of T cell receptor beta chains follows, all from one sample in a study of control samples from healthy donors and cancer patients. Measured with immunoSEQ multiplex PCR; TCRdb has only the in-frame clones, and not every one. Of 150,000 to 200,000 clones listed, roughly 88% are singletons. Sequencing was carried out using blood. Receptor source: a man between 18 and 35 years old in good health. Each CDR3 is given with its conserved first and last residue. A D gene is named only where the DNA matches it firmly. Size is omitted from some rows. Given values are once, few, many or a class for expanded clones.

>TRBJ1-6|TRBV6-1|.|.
CASSEATGKGNSPLHF
TGTGCCAGCAGTGAAGCTACAGGGAAGGGAAATTCACCCCTCCACTTT
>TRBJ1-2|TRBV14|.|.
CASSQDPYYGYTF
TGTGCCAGCAGCCAAGATCCTTATTATGGCTACACCTTC
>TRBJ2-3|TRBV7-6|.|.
CASSLGGVSSGTDTQYF
TGTGCCAGCAGCTTAGGGGGGGTCTCATCGGGAACAGATACGCAGTATTTT
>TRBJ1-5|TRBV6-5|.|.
CASSYSGGPNQPQHF
TGTGCCAGCAGTTACTCAGGTGGCCCCAATCAGCCCCAGCATTTT
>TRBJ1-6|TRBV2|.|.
CASSPGPHNSPLHF
TGTGCCAGCAGTCCGGGACCCCATAATTCACCCCTCCACTTT
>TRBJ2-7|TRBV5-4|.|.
CASSFSGWQIDEQYF
TGTGCCAGCAGCTTTTCGGGCTGGCAGATAGACGAGCAGTACTTC
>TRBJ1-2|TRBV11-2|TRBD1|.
CASSLVDRGYGYTF
TGTGCCAGCAGCTTAGTGGACAGGGGCTATGGCTACACCTTC
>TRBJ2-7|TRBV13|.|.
CASSKGRYEQYF
TGTGCCAGCAGCAAGGGACGCTACGAGCAGTACTTC
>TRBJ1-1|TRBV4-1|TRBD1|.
CASSPDRGFAEAFF
TGCGCCAGCAGCCCCGACAGGGGTTTTGCTGAAGCTTTCTTT
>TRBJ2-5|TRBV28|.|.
CASSFRGQETQYF
TGTGCCAGCAGTTTTAGAGGCCAAGAGACCCAGTACTTC
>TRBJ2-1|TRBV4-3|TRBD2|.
CASSQASGGAFGYNEQFF
TGCGCCAGCAGCCAAGCTAGCGGGGGGGCCTTTGGCTACAATGAGCAGTTCTTC
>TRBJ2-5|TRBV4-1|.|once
CASSPQDIGNGETQYF
TGCGCCAGCAGCCCCCAAGATATTGGGAACGGGGAGACCCAGTACTTC
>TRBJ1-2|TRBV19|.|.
CASSMRESYGYTF
TGTGCCAGTAGTATGAGAGAGAGTTATGGCTACACCTTC
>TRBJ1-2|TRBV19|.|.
CASKPLLTNYGYTF
TGTGCCAGTAAACCGTTACTTACTAACTATGGCTACACCTTC
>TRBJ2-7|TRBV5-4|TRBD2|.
CASSFYGGADEQYF
TGTGCCAGCAGCTTCTACGGGGGGGCCGACGAGCAGTACTTC
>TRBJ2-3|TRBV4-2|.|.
CASSQGRDTQYF
TGTGCCAGCAGCCAAGGGCGAGATACGCAGTATTTT
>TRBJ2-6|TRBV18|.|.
CASSIRGSSGANVLTF
TGTGCCAGCTCAATCCGGGGTTCCTCTGGGGCCAACGTCCTGACTTTC
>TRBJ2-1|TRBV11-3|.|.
CASSFTGNEQFF
TGTGCCAGCAGCTTTACAGGGAATGAGCAGTTCTTC
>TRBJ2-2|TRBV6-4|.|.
CASSPKGGTGELFF
TGTGCCAGCAGTCCCAAGGGTGGGACCGGGGAGCTGTTTTTT
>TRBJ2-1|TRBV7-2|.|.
CASSPSGTTYNEQFF
TGTGCCAGCAGTCCGAGCGGGACAACCTACAATGAGCAGTTCTTC
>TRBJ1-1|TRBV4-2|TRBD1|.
CASSPTGTGIVTEAFF
TGTGCCAGCAGCCCAACCGGGACAGGGATTGTCACTGAAGCTTTCTTT
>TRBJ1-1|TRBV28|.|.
CASSFSWVKAFF
TGTGCCAGCAGTTTCTCCTGGGTCAAAGCTTTCTTT
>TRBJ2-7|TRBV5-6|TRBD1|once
CASSLLDRAYEQYF
TGTGCCAGCAGCTTACTGGACAGGGCCTACGAGCAGTACTTC
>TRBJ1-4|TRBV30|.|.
CAFGRWSNEKLFF
TGTGCCTTCGGGAGGTGGAGTAATGAAAAACTGTTTTTT